Listed below are T cell receptor beta chains from one sample, sequenced in a study of T cells in Graves' hyperthyroidism and ophthalmopathy. A single record per CDR3 protein comes from TCRdb applying MiXCR to the multiplex PCR reads. The profile covers around 340,000 distinct CDR3 sequences, with about a sixth appearing a single time and 15% to 18% taken by the ten largest. Sequencing was done on a sample of blood. Receptor source: a woman aged 40-49 years with Graves' ophthalmopathy. Both conserved end residues are part of each CDR3. D genes are given only for firm matches. Where a row states a size, it is once, few, many or the class of an expanded clone; other rows omit it.

-	TRBV12-3/TRBV12-4	-	TRBJ2-7	CASSSASYYEQYF	TGTGCCAGCAGTTCGGCCTCCTACTACGAGCAGTACTTC
TRBD1	TRBV27	many	TRBJ2-7	CASSLRLGTGDFPYEQYF	TGTGCCAGCAGTCTTCGCCTCGGGACAGGGGATTTCCCCTACGAGCAGTACTTC
-	TRBV27	many	TRBJ2-2	CASNADSSMNTGELFF	TGTGCCAGCAACGCGGACAGCTCTATGAACACCGGGGAGCTGTTTTTT
-	TRBV10-3	many	TRBJ1-1	CAISERENTEAFF	TGTGCCATCAGTGAAAGGGAGAACACTGAAGCTTTCTTT
TRBD1	TRBV6-5	once	TRBJ1-2	CASSYSRTGGNYGYTF	TGTGCCAGCAGTTACTCCCGGACAGGGGGGAACTATGGCTACACCTTC
TRBD2	TRBV19	-	TRBJ2-2	CASSETSGRAGELFF	TGTGCCAGTAGTGAAACTAGCGGGAGGGCCGGGGAGCTGTTTTTT
TRBD2	TRBV6-1	-	TRBJ2-5	CASRPGLGQETQYF	TGTGCCAGCAGACCGGGACTAGGGCAAGAGACCCAGTACTTC
-	TRBV20-1	many	TRBJ2-2	CSASGYTGELFF	TGCAGTGCTAGTGGGTACACCGGGGAGCTGTTTTTT
-	TRBV6-5	many	TRBJ1-1	CASSYVLWGEGTEAFF	TGTGCCAGCAGTTACGTCTTATGGGGAGAGGGGACTGAAGCTTTCTTT
TRBD2	TRBV11-2	many	TRBJ2-5	CASSLFGLAGGPQETQYF	TGTGCCAGCAGCTTATTTGGGCTAGCGGGAGGGCCCCAAGAGACCCAGTACTTC
-	TRBV7-2	-	TRBJ2-7	CASSLGLGSYEQYF	TGTGCCAGCAGCTTAGGCCTGGGCAGCTACGAGCAGTACTTC
TRBD2	TRBV20-1	-	TRBJ2-4	CSASGRARENIQYF	TGCAGTGCTAGCGGGAGGGCCCGGGAAAACATTCAGTACTTC
TRBD1	TRBV20-1	-	TRBJ1-1	CSARDLDRGTEAFF	TGCAGTGCTAGAGATCTAGACAGGGGAACTGAAGCTTTCTTT
-	TRBV29-1	-	TRBJ1-2	CSVEGVFGYTF	TGCAGCGTTGAAGGCGTATTTGGCTACACCTTC
-	TRBV28	few	TRBJ2-1	CASSMFQRPNEQFF	TGTGCCAGCAGTATGTTCCAGCGGCCCAATGAGCAGTTCTTC
-	TRBV11-1	-	TRBJ2-7	CASSRTDRFYEQYF	TGTGCCAGCAGCCGAACGGACAGATTTTACGAGCAGTACTTC
-	TRBV19	many	TRBJ2-2	CASRFGVGTGELFF	TGTGCCAGTAGATTTGGGGTGGGCACCGGGGAGCTGTTTTTT
-	TRBV7-2	many	TRBJ2-7	CASSPTGPWEQYF	TGTGCCAGCAGCCCAACCGGGCCTTGGGAGCAGTACTTC
-	TRBV5-1	many	TRBJ2-2	CASSLESVMRGTGELFF	TGCGCCAGCAGCTTGGAATCAGTCATGAGGGGCACCGGGGAGCTGTTTTTT
TRBD2	TRBV6-1	many	TRBJ2-7	CASSEGDYLSYEQYF	TGTGCCAGCAGTGAAGGGGACTACCTCTCCTACGAGCAGTACTTC
-	TRBV18	many	TRBJ1-5	CASSPDSNSNQPQHF	TGTGCCAGCTCACCAGATAGTAATAGCAATCAGCCCCAGCATTTT